These T cell receptor beta chains were read from a single sample in a study of cytomegalovirus exposure and HLA in healthy donors. Clones were read by immunoSEQ multiplex PCR, and TCRdb kept only the in-frame ones, dropping some. The table shows 150,000 to 200,000 clones, with roughly 80% occurring only once. Material for sequencing was PBMCs. These TCRs come from a man aged 50-60 years in good health and CMV-seropositive. Both conserved end residues are part of each CDR3. A D gene is named only where the DNA matches it firmly. Clone size is shown for a subset of rows, as once, few, many or a class of expanded clone.

TRBV29-1,TRBD1,.,TRBJ2-5,TGCAGCGTTGGGACAGGGGAGGGGTCCCAGTACTTC,CSVGTGEGSQYF
TRBV29-1,TRBD1,.,TRBJ2-5,TGCAGCGTTGAAATACCAGGGGGCGTGGAGGCCCAGTACTTC,CSVEIPGGVEAQYF
TRBV11-2,TRBD2,few,TRBJ2-2,TGTGCCAGCAGCTTGGGTAGCGGGACGAACACCGGGGAGCTGTTTTTT,CASSLGSGTNTGELFF
TRBV4-1,.,.,TRBJ1-4,TGCGCCAGCAGCCAAAAGCCCCCGGGGGGCGGTGAAAAACTGTTTTTT,CASSQKPPGGGEKLFF
TRBV9,TRBD2,.,TRBJ2-7,TGTGCCAGCAGCGTAGGACTAGCGGAATCCTACGAGCAGTACTTC,CASSVGLAESYEQYF
TRBV5-1,.,.,TRBJ1-2,TGCGCCAGCAGCTTGGTGGGTTCAGGGCGAGTCTATGGCTACACCTTC,CASSLVGSGRVYGYTF
TRBV30,.,.,TRBJ1-1,TGTGCCTGGAGGGCGTACAGTGAAGCTTTCTTT,CAWRAYSEAFF
TRBV6-1,.,.,TRBJ2-7,TGTGCCAGCAGTGAAGGGGCCAGCGGATGGTACGAGCAGTACTTC,CASSEGASGWYEQYF
TRBV7-9,.,.,TRBJ2-7,TGTGCCAGCAGCTTAGGAACTCCACCCTACGAGCAGTACTTC,CASSLGTPPYEQYF
TRBV18,.,.,TRBJ1-3,TGTGCCAGCTCACTTTACCTGGCATCGGGAAAGAGAAACACCATATATTTT,CASSLYLASGKRNTIYF
TRBV6-5,.,.,TRBJ1-1,TGTGCCAGCAGTTACGGTGGGGGGGAATACACTGAAGCTTTCTTT,CASSYGGGEYTEAFF
TRBV12-2,.,.,TRBJ1-5,TGTGCAAGTCGCTTAAAGACAGGGGGTTCGTATAGCAATCAGCCCCAGCATTTT,CASRLKTGGSYSNQPQHF